The rows below give T cell receptor beta chains drawn from one sample of a study of beta chain features in type 1 diabetes. TCRdb's table, derived via immunoSEQ multiplex PCR, lists solely in-frame clones and lacks some. Altogether about 260,000 clones are present, around 68% being singletons, with the ten largest covering approximately 0.053%. The sample taken for sequencing was naive CD4+ T cells from blood. These receptors came from a man under 40 in good health. CDR3s leave out the opening cysteine and the closing phenylalanine or tryptophan. A D gene is named only where the DNA matches it firmly.

v_call	j_call	d_call	cdr3_aa
TRBV30	TRBJ2-5	.	AWANGFQETQY
TRBV5-4	TRBJ2-1	TRBD2	ASSHGASGRNEQF
TRBV25-1	TRBJ2-1	TRBD1	ASSDPRTGLNEQF
TRBV18	TRBJ1-2	.	ASSPVTASTNYGYT
TRBV28	TRBJ2-1	.	ASRPGGGLV
TRBV30	TRBJ1-5	TRBD1	AWSAGQPGNQPQH
TRBV29-1	TRBJ2-1	.	SVTPPWRSSYNEQF
TRBV29-1	TRBJ2-7	.	SVEASGGVMG
TRBV9	TRBJ2-1	.	ASSVGDEQF
TRBV25-1	TRBJ1-2	.	ASSGVQGNGYT
TRBV29-1	TRBJ2-5	.	SVALVANQETQY
TRBV4-3	TRBJ2-3	.	ASSQDLQGDTQY
TRBV6-5	TRBJ2-7	.	ASSRTESEQY
TRBV29-1	TRBJ2-2	.	SVYGPSTGELF
TRBV19	TRBJ2-7	TRBD2	ASRPAGGDEQY
TRBV30	TRBJ1-5	.	AWSGRGQPQH
TRBV15	TRBJ2-6	.	ATSRDQVPGANVLT
TRBV7-2	TRBJ2-4	.	ASSFDAGAKNIQY
TRBV9	TRBJ2-1	TRBD2	ASSPRGERSYNEQF
TRBV7-2	TRBJ2-1	.	ASSLLPGPPWGGQF
TRBV14	TRBJ1-2	.	ASSQGQTYGYT
TRBV28	TRBJ1-2	.	ASSAGGLTYGYT
TRBV28	TRBJ2-1	TRBD2	ASRAGYSYNEQF
TRBV10-3	TRBJ2-6	.	AISPVGANVLT
TRBV21-1	TRBJ1-6	.	APAVPFAGNSPLH
TRBV18	TRBJ2-4	TRBD1	ASSPGQGNPKAKNIQY
TRBV7-8	TRBJ2-5	TRBD2	ASSPGTTETQY
TRBV28	TRBJ2-1	.	ASSFLRRSYNEQF
TRBV6-6	TRBJ2-3	TRBD2	ASSAPPGGDTQY
TRBV29-1	TRBJ2-7	.	SVAEGPYDYEQY
TRBV11-2	TRBJ2-5	.	ASSLRGGETQY
TRBV19	TRBJ2-1	TRBD2	ASSTILHGRTYNEQF
TRBV30	TRBJ2-4	.	ARSGAKNIQY
TRBV13	TRBJ2-3	TRBD2	ASSTGLAGTDTQY
TRBV28	TRBJ2-1	.	ASRSGYNEQF
TRBV30	TRBJ2-3	.	AWNSVFPYTQY
TRBV29-1	TRBJ2-4	TRBD1	SIRDRGTSGKNIQY
TRBV7-6	TRBJ2-7	.	ASSPRGGAYYEQY
TRBV25-1	TRBJ2-7	.	ASSWGTYEQY
TRBV29-1	TRBJ1-2	TRBD1	SARQGAYGYT
TRBV30	TRBJ1-2	.	ASPLLRHYTANYGYT